This T cell receptor beta chain was profiled in a study of shared clonotypes between healthy human individuals. Turning to this clone: The antigen is unknown.

Study results and limitations: When compared with the clonotypes that were shared by all four sorted-subset donors, the non-shared clonotypes turned out to have lower generation probabilities.

The assay was run at deep level. Assay used: immunoSEQ multiplex PCR; TCRdb lists only in-frame clones, some missing. This sample has about 820,000 clones, with approximately 92% found just once. Naive CD8 isolation took CD45RO-negative cells positively selected for CCR7 and excluded terminally differentiated effector memory CD45RA+ cells. The sample comprised naive CD8+ T cells sorted from blood. The sequence derives from a man aged 25-45 years in good health.

The CDR3 DNA reads as TGCGCCAGCAGCTGGGGACAGGGAACATACAATGAGCAGTTCTTC. This codes for CASSWGQGTYNEQFF. The rearrangement joins TRBV4-1 to TRBJ2-1; 9 nucleotides line up with TRBD1. CDR1 and CDR2 (germline): MGHRA, YSYEKL. This CDR3 has 15 residues. V lost 5 bases, J lost 4 bases, and 6 bases stayed unmatched.